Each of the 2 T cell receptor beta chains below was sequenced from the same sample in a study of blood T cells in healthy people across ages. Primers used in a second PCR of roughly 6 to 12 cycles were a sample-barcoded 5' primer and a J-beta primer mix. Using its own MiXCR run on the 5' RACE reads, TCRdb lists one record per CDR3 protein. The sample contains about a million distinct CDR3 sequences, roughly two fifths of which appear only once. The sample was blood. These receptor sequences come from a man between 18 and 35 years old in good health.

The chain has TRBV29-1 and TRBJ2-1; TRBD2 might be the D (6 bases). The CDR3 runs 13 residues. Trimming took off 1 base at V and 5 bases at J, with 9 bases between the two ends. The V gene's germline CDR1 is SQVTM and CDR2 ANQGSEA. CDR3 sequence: CSVEASADNEQFF. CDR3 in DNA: TGCAGCGTTGAAGCTAGCGCGGACAATGAGCAGTTCTTC.

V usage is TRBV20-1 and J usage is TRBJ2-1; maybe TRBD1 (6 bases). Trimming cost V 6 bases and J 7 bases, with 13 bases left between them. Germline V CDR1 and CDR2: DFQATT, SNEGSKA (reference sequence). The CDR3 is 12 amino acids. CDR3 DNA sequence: TGCAGTGCGGGGCGAGGGGGAAATGAGCAGTTCTTC. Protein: CSAGRGGNEQFF.